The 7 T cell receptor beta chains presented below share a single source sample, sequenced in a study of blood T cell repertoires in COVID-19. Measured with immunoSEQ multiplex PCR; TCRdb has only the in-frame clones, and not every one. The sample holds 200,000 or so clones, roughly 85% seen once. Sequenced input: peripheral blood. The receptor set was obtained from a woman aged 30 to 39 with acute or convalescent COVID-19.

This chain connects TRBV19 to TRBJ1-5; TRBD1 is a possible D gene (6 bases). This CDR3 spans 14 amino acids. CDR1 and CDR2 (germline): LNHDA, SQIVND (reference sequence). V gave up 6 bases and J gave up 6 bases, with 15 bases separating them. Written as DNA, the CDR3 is TGTGCCAGTAGCTCGGACAGCTCGATTCAGCCCCAGCATTTT. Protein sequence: CASSSDSSIQPQHF. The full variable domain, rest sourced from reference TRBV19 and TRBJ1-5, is DGGITQSPKYLFRKEGQNVTLSCEQNLNHDAMYWYRQDPGQGLRLIYYSQIVNDFQKGDIAEGYSVSREKKESFPLTVTSAQKNPTAFYLCASSSDSSIQPQHFGDGTRLSIL.

CDR3 coding DNA: TGTGCCAGCAGTTTAGGACAGGGGGCTCATGCTTTCTTT. Translating gives CASSLGQGAHAFF. This chain uses TRBV6-6 with TRBJ1-1; the match to TRBD1 covers 11 bases. The CDR3 has 13 residues. Germline lookup yields CDR1 MNHNY and CDR2 SVGAGI (reference sequence). J lost 11 bases, V lost 4 bases, and 6 bases had no gene match.

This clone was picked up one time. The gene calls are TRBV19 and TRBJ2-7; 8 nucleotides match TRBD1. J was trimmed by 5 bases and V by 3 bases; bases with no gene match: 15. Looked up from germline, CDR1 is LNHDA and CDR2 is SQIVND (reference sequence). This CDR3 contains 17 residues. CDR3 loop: CASSIHTPSQGANEQYF. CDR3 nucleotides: TGTGCCAGTAGTATTCATACGCCGTCCCAGGGGGCCAACGAGCAGTACTTC.

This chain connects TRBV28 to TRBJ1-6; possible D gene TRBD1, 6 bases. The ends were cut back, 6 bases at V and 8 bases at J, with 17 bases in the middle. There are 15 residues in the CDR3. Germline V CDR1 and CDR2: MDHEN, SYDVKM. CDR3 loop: CASSETGHRDSPLHF. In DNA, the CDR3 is TGTGCCAGCAGCGAGACGGGACACCGCGATTCACCCCTCCACTTT.

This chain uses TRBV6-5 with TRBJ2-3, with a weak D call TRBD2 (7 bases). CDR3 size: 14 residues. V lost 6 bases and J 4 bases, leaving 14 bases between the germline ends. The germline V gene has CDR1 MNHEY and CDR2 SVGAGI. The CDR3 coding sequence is TGTGCCAGCAGGGGGGGGCCGGGGGCAGATACGCAGTATTTT. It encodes CASRGGPGADTQYF.

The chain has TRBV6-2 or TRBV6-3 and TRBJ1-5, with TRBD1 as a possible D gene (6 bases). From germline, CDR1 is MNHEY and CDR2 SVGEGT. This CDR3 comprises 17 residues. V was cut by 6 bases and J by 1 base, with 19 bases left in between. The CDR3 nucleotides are TGTGCCAGCAGCAGAGCAGAACAGGGAATAAGCAATCAGCCCCAGCATTTT. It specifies CASSRAEQGISNQPQHF.

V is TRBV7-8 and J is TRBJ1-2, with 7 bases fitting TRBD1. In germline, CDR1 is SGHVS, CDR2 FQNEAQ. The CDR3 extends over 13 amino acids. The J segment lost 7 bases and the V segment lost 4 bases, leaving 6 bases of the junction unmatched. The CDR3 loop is CASSSGTALGYTF. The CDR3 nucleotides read TGTGCCAGCAGCTCCGGGACAGCCCTTGGCTACACCTTC. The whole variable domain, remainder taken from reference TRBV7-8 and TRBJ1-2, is GAGVSQSPRYKVAKRGQDVALRCDPISGHVSLFWYQQALGQGPEFLTYFQNEAQLDKSGLPSDRFFAERPEGSVSTLKIQRTQQEDSAVYLCASSSGTALGYTFGSGTRLTVV.